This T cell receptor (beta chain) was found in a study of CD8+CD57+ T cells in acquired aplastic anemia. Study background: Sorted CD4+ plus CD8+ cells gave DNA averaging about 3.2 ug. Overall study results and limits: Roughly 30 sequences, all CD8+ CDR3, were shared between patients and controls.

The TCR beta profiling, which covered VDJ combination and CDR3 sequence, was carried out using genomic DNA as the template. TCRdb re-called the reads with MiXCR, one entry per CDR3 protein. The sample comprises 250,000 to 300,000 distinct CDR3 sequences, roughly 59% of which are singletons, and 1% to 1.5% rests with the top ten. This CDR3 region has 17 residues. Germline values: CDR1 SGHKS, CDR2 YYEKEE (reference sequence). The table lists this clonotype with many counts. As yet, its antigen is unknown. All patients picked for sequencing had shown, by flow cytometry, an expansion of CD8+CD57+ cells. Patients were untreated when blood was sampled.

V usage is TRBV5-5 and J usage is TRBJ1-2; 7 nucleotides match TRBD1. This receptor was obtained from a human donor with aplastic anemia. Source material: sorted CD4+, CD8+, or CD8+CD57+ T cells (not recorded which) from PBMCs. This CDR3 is CASQRQGSPQDNYGYTF. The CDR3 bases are TGTGCGTCCCAGCGACAGGGTTCCCCTCAGGATAACTATGGCTACACCTTC.